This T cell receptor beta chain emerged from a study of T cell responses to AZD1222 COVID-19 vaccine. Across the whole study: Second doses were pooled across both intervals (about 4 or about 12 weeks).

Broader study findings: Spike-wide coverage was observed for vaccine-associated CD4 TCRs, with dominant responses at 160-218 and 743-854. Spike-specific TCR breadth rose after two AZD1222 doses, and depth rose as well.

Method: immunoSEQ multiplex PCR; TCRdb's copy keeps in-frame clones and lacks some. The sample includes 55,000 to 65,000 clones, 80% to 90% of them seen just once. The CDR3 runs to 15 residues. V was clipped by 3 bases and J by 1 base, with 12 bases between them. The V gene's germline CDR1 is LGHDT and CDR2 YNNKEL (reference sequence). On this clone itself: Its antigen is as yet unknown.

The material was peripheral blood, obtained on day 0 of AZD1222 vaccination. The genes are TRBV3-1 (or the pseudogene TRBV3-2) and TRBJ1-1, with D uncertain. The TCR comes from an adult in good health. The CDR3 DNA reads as TGTGCCAGCAGCCAGGAGGGCCACCAGAACACTGAAGCTTTCTTT. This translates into CASSQEGHQNTEAFF.